The 11 T cell receptor beta chains in this list originate from one sample, sequenced in a study of T-cell memory formation after mild COVID-19. TCRdb passed the 5' RACE reads through MiXCR, listing each CDR3 protein once. The sample consists of more than 450,000 distinct CDR3 sequences, roughly 18% of them appearing once. Specimen: PBMCs or a T cell subset sorted from them (not recorded which). These receptors all stem from an adult woman who had mild COVID-19 (a few samples of this study predate the infection). Cell type and time point are not known.

The chain carries TRBV4-1 and TRBJ1-3; 8 positions match TRBD1. The germline V gene encodes CDR1 MGHRA and CDR2 YSYEKL. J was trimmed by 1 base and V by 3 bases; bases with no gene match: 17. This CDR3 has 20 residues. The CDR3 DNA reads TGCGCCAGCAGCCAGTTAACCGGGACAGGCCCCTATCTATCTGGAAACACCATATATTTT. Translated: CASSQLTGTGPYLSGNTIYF.

The V gene is TRBV6-2 or TRBV6-3, the J gene TRBJ2-7, with 9 nucleotides matching TRBD2. This CDR3 has 14 residues. CDR1 MNHEY and CDR2 SVGEGT come from the germline V gene. The V segment lost 6 bases and the J segment 4 bases; nucleotides outside the gene matches: 7. CDR3 sequence (DNA): TGTGCCAGCAGACCTATAGCGGGAGATTACGAGCAGTACTTC. It translates to CASRPIAGDYEQYF.

This clonotype showed up just a few times. The rearrangement links TRBV18 to TRBJ2-3; maybe TRBD1 (6 bases). This CDR3 spans 14 amino acids. Trimming cost V 0 bases and J 6 bases, with 10 bases left between them. Germline lookup yields CDR1 KGHSH and CDR2 LQKENI. This CDR3 is CASSPPNRVDTQYF. DNA of the CDR3: TGTGCCAGCTCACCACCTAACAGGGTTGATACGCAGTATTTT.

This clonotype turned up a few times. This chain links TRBV2 with TRBJ2-3; 14 nucleotides line up with TRBD2. The germline gives CDR1 SNHLY, CDR2 FYNNEI. The CDR3 is 15 residues long. After removal of 9 bases from V and 6 bases from J, the junction contained 8 bases not matched to a gene. The CDR3 DNA sequence: TGTGCCAGTAGGTCTGGGACTAGCGGGAGTGATACGCAGTATTTT. This translates into CASRSGTSGSDTQYF. Full variable domain (missing parts from reference TRBV2 and TRBJ2-3): EPEVTQTPSHQVTQMGQEVILRCVPISNHLYFYWYRQILGQKVEFLVSFYNNEISEKSEIFDDQFSVERPDGSNFTLKIRSTKLEDSAMYFCASRSGTSGSDTQYFGPGTRLTVL.

This clonotype was picked up a small number of times. The V call is TRBV25-1, the J call TRBJ2-2; TRBD1 or TRBD2 may be the D gene (5 bases each). The length of the CDR3 is 16 residues. CDR1 MGHDK and CDR2 SYGVNS come from the germline V gene. V lost 3 bases, J lost 0 bases, and 11 bases lay in between. The CDR3 coding sequence is TGTGCCAGCAGTGACCACGGGGCATCGAACACCGGGGAGCTGTTTTTT. This encodes CASSDHGASNTGELFF.

The chain combines TRBV3-1 with TRBJ2-7; D may correspond to TRBD1 or TRBD2 (5 bases each). Germline CDR1 reads LGHDT; CDR2 reads YNNKEL (reference sequence). This CDR3 is 17 amino acids long. Trimming cost V 0 bases and J 3 bases, with 18 bases left between them. The CDR3 DNA reads TGTGCCAGCAGCCAAGATCCCCCCGGGACCGCATACTACGAGCAGTACTTC. It encodes CASSQDPPGTAYYEQYF.

This clonotype has only a few counts. J is TRBJ2-7 and V is TRBV25-1; 7 bases fit TRBD1. The germline V gene encodes CDR1 MGHDK and CDR2 SYGVNS. The CDR3 length is 12 residues. V dropped 7 bases and J dropped 3; count of bases not matched to a gene: 3. CDR3 nucleotides: TGTGCCAGCAAACAGGGGAGCTACGAGCAGTACTTC. This gives the protein CASKQGSYEQYF.

CDR3 loop: CAGQGTGYNEQFF. For the CDR3, the DNA is TGTGCCGGCCAGGGGACAGGGTACAATGAGCAGTTCTTC. The rearrangement joins TRBV2 to TRBJ2-1, with TRBD1 matching 9 bases. With 11 bases clipped from V and 4 bases from J, the junction kept 6 bases outside the gene matches. This CDR3 comprises 13 residues. Germline CDR1 SNHLY, CDR2 FYNNEI.

This chain links TRBV7-2 with TRBJ1-2, with D perhaps TRBD1 (5 bases). Trimming took off 6 bases at V and 5 bases at J, with 13 bases between the two ends. Germline CDR1 SGHTA, CDR2 FQGNSA. The length of the CDR3 is 13 residues. CDR3 region: CASRLDSPYGYTF. The CDR3 nucleotides are TGTGCCAGCAGACTCGACAGCCCGTATGGCTACACCTTC.

This clonotype was seen a handful of times. The rearrangement uses TRBV7-3 and TRBJ2-1; no clear D. This CDR3 has 13 residues. Germline assignment: CDR1 SGHTA and CDR2 FQGTGA. V shed 5 bases and J shed 9 bases, with 14 bases lying between them. The CDR3 DNA follows: TGTGCCAGCAGCGTAGGCGAAAAAGGTGAGCAGTTCTTC. It is translated as CASSVGEKGEQFF.

V and J are TRBV11-1 and TRBJ2-5, with D perhaps TRBD2 (5 bases). The CDR3 sequence is 13 residues long. CDR1 and CDR2 (germline): SGHAT, FQDESV (reference sequence). The V and J ends lost 5 bases and 4 bases respectively, with 11 bases between them. The CDR3 DNA follows: TGTGCCAGCAGCCAAAGCGGTCCAGAGACCCAGTACTTC. The encoded protein is CASSQSGPETQYF.